This record covers a single T cell receptor (beta chain). Its matching antigen is unknown. The CDR3 contains 11 residues. V gave up 8 bases and J gave up 8 bases; unmatched junction bases: 7. In germline, CDR1 is SQVTM, CDR2 ANQGSEA. Treatment here: oral pan-JAK inhibitor, 5-10 mg twice daily. The data belong to a study of CD8+ T cells in alopecia areata. Study-level findings and limits: On tofacitinib, scalp clonality and expanded CD8+ clones among top 100 fell significantly. There were many expanded lesional clones persisting in scalp and blood during tofacitinib. Lesional scalp, especially alopecia totalis/universalis, showed higher clonality than normal scalp.

RNA was extracted and reverse transcribed into cDNA as the sequencing template. The data were produced by immunoSEQ multiplex PCR, yet TCRdb's version contains in-frame clones alone and is incomplete. The top ten clones hold around 5.7% of a sample with 100,000 to 150,000 clones, around 63% of them seen once. This clonotype was obtained from a human donor with alopecia areata. The rearrangement joins TRBV29-1 to TRBJ1-1; 8 nucleotides line up with TRBD1. Sequenced here: CD4+ T cells sorted from blood, sampled at week 4, from a patient treated with tofacitinib. CDR3 in amino acids: CSLRRTGEAFF. The CDR3 DNA is TGCAGCCTCCGAAGGACAGGGGAAGCTTTCTTT.